Sequencing of this TCR beta chain was carried out in a study of CD8 T cells in Susac syndrome. From germline, CDR1 is MGHRA and CDR2 YSYEKL. Trimming removed 3 bases at V and 6 bases at J, with 9 bases between. The CDR3 extends over 12 amino acids. Reverse transcription of about 0.45 to 1 ug RNA was carried out with random hexamers. One entry per CDR3 protein results from TCRdb running MiXCR on the immunoSEQ multiplex PCR reads. The table shows 200,000 or so distinct CDR3 sequences, with roughly 92% occurring only once. V gene TRBV4-1 combines with J gene TRBJ2-7; tentative D call: TRBD2 (5 bases). The TCR comes from a human donor with multiple sclerosis. The sample comprised CD8+ T cells from PBMCs. CDR3 in amino acids: CASSHGRGEQYF. In DNA form, the CDR3 reads TGCGCCAGCAGCCATGGGAGAGGCGAGCAGTACTTC.